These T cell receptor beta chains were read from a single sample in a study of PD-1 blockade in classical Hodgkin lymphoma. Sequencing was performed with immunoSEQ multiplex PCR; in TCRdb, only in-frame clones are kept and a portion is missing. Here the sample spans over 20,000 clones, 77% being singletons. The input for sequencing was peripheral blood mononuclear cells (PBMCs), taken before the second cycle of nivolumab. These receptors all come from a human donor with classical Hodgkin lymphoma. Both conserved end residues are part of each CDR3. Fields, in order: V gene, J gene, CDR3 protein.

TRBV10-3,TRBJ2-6,CAISVLAAGDGANVLTF
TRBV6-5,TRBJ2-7,CASSPYINYEQYF
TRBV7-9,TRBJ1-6,CASSSETDRLHF
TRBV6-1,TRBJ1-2,CASKKGIGGNGYTF
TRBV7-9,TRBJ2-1,CASSLGPGAVNEQFF
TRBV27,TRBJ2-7,CASSFRGYEQYF
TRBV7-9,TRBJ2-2,CASSTLQQVASGELFF
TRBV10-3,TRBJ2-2,CAISGLAGGEGELFF
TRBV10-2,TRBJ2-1,CASSEYGNEQFF
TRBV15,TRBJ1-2,CATSREPRGTSYGYTF
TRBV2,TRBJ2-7,CACTSGVLYEQYF
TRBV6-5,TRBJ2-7,CASSSGTANEQYF
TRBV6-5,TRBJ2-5,CASSEYQTQYF
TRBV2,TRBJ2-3,CASSEEGGDTQYF
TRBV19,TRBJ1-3,CASSFTQFGNTIYF
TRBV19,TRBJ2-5,CASRHAGTGTETQYF